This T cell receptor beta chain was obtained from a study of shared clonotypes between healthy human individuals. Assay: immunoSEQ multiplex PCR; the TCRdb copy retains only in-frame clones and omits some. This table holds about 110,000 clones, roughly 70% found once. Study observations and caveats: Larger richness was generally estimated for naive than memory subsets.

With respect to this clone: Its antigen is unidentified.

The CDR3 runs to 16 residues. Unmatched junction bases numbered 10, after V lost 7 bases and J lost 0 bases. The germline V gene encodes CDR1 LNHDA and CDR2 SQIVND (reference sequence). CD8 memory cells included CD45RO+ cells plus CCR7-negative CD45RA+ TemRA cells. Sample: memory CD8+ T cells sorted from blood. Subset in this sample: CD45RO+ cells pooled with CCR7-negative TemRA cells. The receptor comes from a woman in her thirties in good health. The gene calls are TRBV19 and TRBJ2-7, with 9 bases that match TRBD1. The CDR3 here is CASTPRTGDSSYEQYF. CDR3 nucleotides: TGTGCCAGTACCCCCCGGACAGGGGATAGCTCCTACGAGCAGTACTTC.